A selection of T cell receptor beta chains follows, all from one sample in a study of control samples from healthy donors and cancer patients. TCRdb's table, derived via immunoSEQ multiplex PCR, lists solely in-frame clones and lacks some. The profile shows more than 25,000 clones, 75% to 95% of them singletons. Sequences were obtained from PBMCs. These receptors were taken from a man between 50 and 59 years old with lung cancer. The CDR3 runs from the conserved cysteine through the conserved F or W. A D gene is named only where the DNA matches it firmly. Clone size is not always given. Where it is, it says once, few, many or a class for expanded clones.

clone size: once; J gene: TRBJ1-1; D gene: TRBD1; V gene: TRBV27; CDR3 protein: CASSSPGGNTEAFF; CDR3 DNA: TGTGCCAGCAGTTCCCCAGGGGGGAACACTGAAGCTTTCTTT
clone size: NA; J gene: TRBJ2-5; D gene: NA; V gene: TRBV20-1; CDR3 protein: CSAEGKETQYF; CDR3 DNA: TGCAGTGCGGAGGGGAAAGAGACCCAGTACTTC
clone size: NA; J gene: TRBJ1-2; D gene: TRBD1; V gene: TRBV7-9; CDR3 protein: CASTVDRGYGYGYTF; CDR3 DNA: TGTGCCAGCACCGTCGACAGGGGCTACGGCTATGGCTACACCTTC
clone size: NA; J gene: TRBJ2-3; D gene: NA; V gene: TRBV7-9; CDR3 protein: CASSPPAPDTQYF; CDR3 DNA: TGTGCCAGCAGCCCCCCAGCCCCCGATACGCAGTATTTT
clone size: NA; J gene: TRBJ1-2; D gene: TRBD1; V gene: TRBV7-9; CDR3 protein: CASSSNRGDYYGYTF; CDR3 DNA: TGTGCCAGCAGCTCAAACAGGGGTGATTACTATGGCTACACCTTC
clone size: NA; J gene: TRBJ2-3; D gene: NA; V gene: TRBV28; CDR3 protein: CASYPSWSTDTQYF; CDR3 DNA: TGTGCCAGCTACCCTTCCTGGAGCACAGATACGCAGTATTTT
clone size: NA; J gene: TRBJ2-7; D gene: NA; V gene: TRBV10-3; CDR3 protein: CAISESNYEQYF; CDR3 DNA: TGTGCCATCAGTGAGTCAAACTACGAGCAGTACTTC
clone size: NA; J gene: TRBJ1-2; D gene: NA; V gene: TRBV14; CDR3 protein: CASSQVAGAIYGYTF; CDR3 DNA: TGTGCCAGCAGCCAAGTAGCGGGGGCAATCTATGGCTACACCTTC
clone size: once; J gene: TRBJ1-2; D gene: NA; V gene: TRBV9; CDR3 protein: CASSPQQGLNYGYTF; CDR3 DNA: TGTGCCAGCAGCCCACAACAGGGCCTCAACTATGGCTACACCTTC
clone size: NA; J gene: TRBJ1-5; D gene: NA; V gene: TRBV5-4; CDR3 protein: CASSLSGNQPQHF; CDR3 DNA: TGTGCCAGCAGCTTGAGTGGGAATCAGCCCCAGCATTTT
clone size: NA; J gene: TRBJ1-1; D gene: NA; V gene: TRBV7-2; CDR3 protein: CASSLEWWVGTEAFF; CDR3 DNA: TGTGCCAGCAGCTTAGAGTGGTGGGTTGGCACTGAAGCTTTCTTT
clone size: NA; J gene: TRBJ2-3; D gene: NA; V gene: TRBV10-1; CDR3 protein: CASSDHGGGGTDTQYF; CDR3 DNA: TGCGCCAGCAGTGACCATGGGGGTGGCGGCACAGATACGCAGTATTTT
clone size: once; J gene: TRBJ1-5; D gene: NA; V gene: TRBV18; CDR3 protein: CASSPAQGSGFQPQHF; CDR3 DNA: TGTGCCAGCTCACCGGCCCAGGGTTCAGGATTTCAGCCCCAGCATTTT
clone size: NA; J gene: TRBJ1-4; D gene: NA; V gene: TRBV7-9; CDR3 protein: CASSLWTNEKLFF; CDR3 DNA: TGTGCCAGCAGCTTATGGACTAACGAAAAACTGTTTTTT
clone size: few; J gene: TRBJ1-4; D gene: NA; V gene: TRBV5-5; CDR3 protein: CASSYASNEKLFF; CDR3 DNA: TGTGCCAGCAGTTACGCCTCTAATGAAAAACTGTTTTTT
clone size: NA; J gene: TRBJ1-4; D gene: TRBD1; V gene: TRBV5-6; CDR3 protein: CASSLYTGGSEKLFF; CDR3 DNA: TGTGCCAGCAGCTTATATACAGGGGGCTCTGAAAAACTGTTTTTT
clone size: NA; J gene: TRBJ2-5; D gene: NA; V gene: TRBV5-4; CDR3 protein: CASSDRDKAVGAQYF; CDR3 DNA: TGTGCCAGCAGCGACCGGGACAAGGCCGTGGGGGCCCAGTACTTC
clone size: NA; J gene: TRBJ2-6; D gene: NA; V gene: TRBV18; CDR3 protein: CASSPADTSSGANVLTF; CDR3 DNA: TGTGCCAGCTCACCAGCGGACACCAGCTCTGGGGCCAACGTCCTGACTTTC
clone size: NA; J gene: TRBJ2-5; D gene: NA; V gene: TRBV9; CDR3 protein: CASSPSPGVRQETQYF; CDR3 DNA: TGTGCCAGCAGCCCATCCCCGGGGGTAAGACAAGAGACCCAGTACTTC
clone size: NA; J gene: TRBJ1-1; D gene: NA; V gene: TRBV6-5; CDR3 protein: CASTGGTIPEAFF; CDR3 DNA: TGTGCCAGCACCGGGGGAACGATCCCTGAAGCTTTCTTT
clone size: NA; J gene: TRBJ2-5; D gene: NA; V gene: TRBV2; CDR3 protein: CASRRDPSGETQYF; CDR3 DNA: TGTGCCAGCAGGAGGGACCCCTCGGGGGAGACCCAGTACTTC
clone size: NA; J gene: TRBJ1-1; D gene: NA; V gene: TRBV27; CDR3 protein: CASSQGQLTMNTEAFF; CDR3 DNA: TGTGCCAGCAGCCAAGGACAGTTAACTATGAACACTGAAGCTTTCTTT
clone size: once; J gene: TRBJ1-2; D gene: NA; V gene: TRBV7-9; CDR3 protein: CASSPGHGANYGYTF; CDR3 DNA: TGTGCCAGCAGCCCTGGACACGGAGCTAACTATGGCTACACCTTC
clone size: NA; J gene: TRBJ2-3; D gene: TRBD2; V gene: TRBV9; CDR3 protein: CASSVDSSGVTDTQYF; CDR3 DNA: TGTGCCAGCAGCGTAGATTCAAGCGGGGTCACAGATACGCAGTATTTT
clone size: NA; J gene: TRBJ1-2; D gene: TRBD1; V gene: TRBV5-5; CDR3 protein: CASSPVDTTGDGYTF; CDR3 DNA: TGTGCCAGCAGCCCCGTGGATACTACAGGGGATGGCTACACCTTC
clone size: few; J gene: TRBJ1-6; D gene: NA; V gene: TRBV25-1; CDR3 protein: CASSEGQNNSPLHF; CDR3 DNA: TGTGCCAGCAGTGAGGGGCAGAATAATTCACCCCTCCACTTT
clone size: NA; J gene: TRBJ2-2; D gene: NA; V gene: TRBV7-3; CDR3 protein: CASSLRNIMNTGELFF; CDR3 DNA: TGTGCCAGCAGCTTAAGGAACATAATGAACACCGGGGAGCTGTTTTTT
clone size: once; J gene: TRBJ2-5; D gene: TRBD1; V gene: TRBV19; CDR3 protein: CASTTTGGGETQYF; CDR3 DNA: TGTGCCAGTACCACGACAGGGGGCGGAGAGACCCAGTACTTC
clone size: NA; J gene: TRBJ2-7; D gene: NA; V gene: TRBV5-4; CDR3 protein: CASSLDGSLEQYF; CDR3 DNA: TGTGCCAGCAGCTTGGATGGTTCGCTCGAGCAGTACTTC
clone size: NA; J gene: TRBJ2-3; D gene: TRBD2; V gene: TRBV11-2; CDR3 protein: CASSFSGGVDTQYF; CDR3 DNA: TGTGCCAGCAGCTTTAGCGGGGGGGTAGATACGCAGTATTTT
clone size: NA; J gene: TRBJ2-1; D gene: TRBD2; V gene: TRBV10-1; CDR3 protein: CASSERLAGDGEQFF; CDR3 DNA: TGCGCCAGCAGTGAAAGGCTAGCGGGGGATGGTGAGCAGTTCTTC
clone size: NA; J gene: TRBJ1-5; D gene: TRBD1; V gene: TRBV19; CDR3 protein: CASSIERGRLQPQHF; CDR3 DNA: TGTGCCAGTAGTATAGAGAGGGGGCGACTACAGCCCCAGCATTTT
clone size: NA; J gene: TRBJ1-1; D gene: NA; V gene: TRBV18; CDR3 protein: CASSPPTAGTEAFF; CDR3 DNA: TGTGCCAGCTCACCACCGACAGCGGGAACTGAAGCTTTCTTT
clone size: NA; J gene: TRBJ1-1; D gene: TRBD1; V gene: TRBV28; CDR3 protein: CASSTWTGGLSEAFF; CDR3 DNA: TGTGCCAGCAGTACATGGACAGGGGGCTTGTCTGAAGCTTTCTTT
clone size: NA; J gene: TRBJ1-2; D gene: NA; V gene: TRBV4-1; CDR3 protein: CASSQDMSQENGYTF; CDR3 DNA: TGCGCCAGCAGCCAAGATATGTCGCAGGAAAATGGCTACACCTTC
clone size: few; J gene: TRBJ2-1; D gene: NA; V gene: TRBV4-2; CDR3 protein: CASSPQGGTSSYNEQFF; CDR3 DNA: TGTGCCAGCAGCCCCCAGGGGGGGACGAGCTCCTACAATGAGCAGTTCTTC
clone size: NA; J gene: TRBJ2-2; D gene: TRBD1; V gene: TRBV7-3; CDR3 protein: CASSLQGAEGELFF; CDR3 DNA: TGTGCCAGCAGCTTACAGGGGGCGGAAGGGGAGCTGTTTTTT
clone size: NA; J gene: TRBJ1-1; D gene: NA; V gene: TRBV19; CDR3 protein: CASSMAEQGNTEAFF; CDR3 DNA: TGTGCCAGTAGTATGGCTGAACAGGGAAACACTGAAGCTTTCTTT
clone size: NA; J gene: TRBJ1-3; D gene: NA; V gene: TRBV10-3; CDR3 protein: CAISESGNTGNTIYF; CDR3 DNA: TGTGCCATCAGTGAGTCGGGCAATACGGGAAACACCATATATTTT
clone size: NA; J gene: TRBJ2-6; D gene: NA; V gene: TRBV5-6; CDR3 protein: CASSLDRYSGANVLTF; CDR3 DNA: TGTGCCAGCAGCTTGGATCGGTACTCTGGGGCCAACGTCCTGACTTTC
clone size: NA; J gene: TRBJ1-5; D gene: TRBD1; V gene: TRBV7-3; CDR3 protein: CASRYRGRQPQHF; CDR3 DNA: TGTGCCAGCAGGTACAGGGGACGTCAGCCCCAGCATTTT
clone size: NA; J gene: TRBJ2-2; D gene: TRBD1; V gene: TRBV2; CDR3 protein: CASSRDRGSGELFF; CDR3 DNA: TGTGCCAGCAGCCGGGACAGGGGGTCCGGGGAGCTGTTTTTT
clone size: NA; J gene: TRBJ2-1; D gene: NA; V gene: TRBV7-3; CDR3 protein: CASSLNRDSLEQFF; CDR3 DNA: TGTGCCAGCAGCTTAAACAGGGATTCCCTTGAGCAGTTCTTC
clone size: NA; J gene: TRBJ2-7; D gene: TRBD1; V gene: TRBV30; CDR3 protein: CAWGRDRPYEQYF; CDR3 DNA: TGTGCCTGGGGCCGGGACAGACCCTACGAGCAGTACTTC
clone size: NA; J gene: TRBJ2-5; D gene: NA; V gene: TRBV21-1; CDR3 protein: CASSKAMGTEAQYF; CDR3 DNA: TGTGCCAGCAGCAAAGCGATGGGAACAGAGGCCCAGTACTTC
clone size: NA; J gene: TRBJ1-5; D gene: NA; V gene: TRBV4-3; CDR3 protein: CASSRIWSSNQPQHF; CDR3 DNA: TGCGCCAGCAGCCGAATTTGGAGTAGCAATCAGCCCCAGCATTTT
clone size: NA; J gene: TRBJ1-4; D gene: NA; V gene: TRBV7-2; CDR3 protein: CASSLALQGTYEKLFF; CDR3 DNA: TGTGCCAGCAGCTTAGCGCTGCAGGGGACGTATGAAAAACTGTTTTTT
clone size: NA; J gene: TRBJ2-7; D gene: NA; V gene: TRBV30; CDR3 protein: CAWSGRGGTGTKEQYF; CDR3 DNA: TGTGCCTGGAGCGGCCGGGGGGGGACAGGGACGAAGGAGCAGTACTTC
clone size: NA; J gene: TRBJ1-2; D gene: NA; V gene: TRBV18; CDR3 protein: CASSLGANYGYTF; CDR3 DNA: TGTGCCAGCTCACTAGGGGCTAACTATGGCTACACCTTC
clone size: NA; J gene: TRBJ1-2; D gene: NA; V gene: TRBV3-1/TRBV3-2; CDR3 protein: CASSQDLNYGYTF; CDR3 DNA: TGTGCCAGCAGCCAAGATCTAAATTATGGCTACACCTTC
clone size: few; J gene: TRBJ2-6; D gene: NA; V gene: TRBV18; CDR3 protein: CASSQDGSSGANVLTF; CDR3 DNA: TGTGCCAGCTCACAGGACGGGAGCTCTGGGGCCAACGTCCTGACTTTC
clone size: NA; J gene: TRBJ2-3; D gene: TRBD2; V gene: TRBV7-9; CDR3 protein: CASSSTLPLAGARDTQYF; CDR3 DNA: TGTGCCAGCAGCTCCACATTACCACTAGCGGGGGCTAGGGATACGCAGTATTTT
clone size: NA; J gene: TRBJ2-6; D gene: NA; V gene: TRBV19; CDR3 protein: CASSISLGANVLTF; CDR3 DNA: TGTGCCAGTAGTATCTCTTTAGGGGCCAACGTCCTGACTTTC